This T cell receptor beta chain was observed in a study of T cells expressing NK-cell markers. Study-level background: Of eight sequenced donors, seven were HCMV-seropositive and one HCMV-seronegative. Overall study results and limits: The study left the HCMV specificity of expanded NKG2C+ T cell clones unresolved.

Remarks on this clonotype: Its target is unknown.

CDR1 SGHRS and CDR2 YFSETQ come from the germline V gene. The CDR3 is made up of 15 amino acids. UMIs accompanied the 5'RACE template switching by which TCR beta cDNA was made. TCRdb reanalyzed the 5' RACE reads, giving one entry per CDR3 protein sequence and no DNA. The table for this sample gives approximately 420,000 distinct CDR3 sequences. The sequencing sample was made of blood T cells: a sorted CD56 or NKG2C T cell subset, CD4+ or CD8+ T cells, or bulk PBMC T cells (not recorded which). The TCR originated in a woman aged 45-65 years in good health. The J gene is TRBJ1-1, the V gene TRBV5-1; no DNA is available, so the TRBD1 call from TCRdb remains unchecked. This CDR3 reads CASSLAAGEHTEAFF.